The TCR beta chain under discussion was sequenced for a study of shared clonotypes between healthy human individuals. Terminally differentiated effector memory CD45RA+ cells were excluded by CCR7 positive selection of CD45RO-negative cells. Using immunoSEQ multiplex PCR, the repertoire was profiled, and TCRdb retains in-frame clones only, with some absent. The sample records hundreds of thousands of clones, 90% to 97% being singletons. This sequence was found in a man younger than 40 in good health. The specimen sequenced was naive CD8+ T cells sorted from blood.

The CDR3 bases are TGTGCCAGCAGCCAGCCGAACACGGACTCTGGAAACACCATATATTTT. Its translation: CASSQPNTDSGNTIYF. The chain recombines TRBV7-9 with TRBJ1-3; D call uncertain. Germline CDR1 is SEHNR and CDR2 is FQNEAQ (reference sequence). V was cut by 5 bases and J by 0 bases, with 14 bases left in between. The length of the CDR3 is 16 residues.